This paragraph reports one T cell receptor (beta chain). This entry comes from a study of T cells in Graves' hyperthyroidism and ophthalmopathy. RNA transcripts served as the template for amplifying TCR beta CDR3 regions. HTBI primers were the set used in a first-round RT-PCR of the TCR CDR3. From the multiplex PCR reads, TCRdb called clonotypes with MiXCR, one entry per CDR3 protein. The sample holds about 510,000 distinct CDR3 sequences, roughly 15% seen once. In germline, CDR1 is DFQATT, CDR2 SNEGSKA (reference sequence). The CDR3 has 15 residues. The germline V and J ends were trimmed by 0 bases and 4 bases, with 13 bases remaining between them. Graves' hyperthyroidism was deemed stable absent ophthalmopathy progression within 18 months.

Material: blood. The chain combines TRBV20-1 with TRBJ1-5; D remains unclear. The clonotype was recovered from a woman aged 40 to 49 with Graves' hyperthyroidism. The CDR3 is CSARDTAGLNQPQHF. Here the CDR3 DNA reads TGCAGTGCTAGAGATACGGCAGGATTGAATCAGCCCCAGCATTTT.